Presented here are 3 T cell receptor beta chains from one specimen sequenced in a study of T cell responses to AZD1222 COVID-19 vaccine. Generated by immunoSEQ multiplex PCR, the TCRdb table keeps only in-frame clones and is missing some. The top ten hold approximately 1.5% of the sample, which has more than 150,000 clones, roughly nine tenths seen once. Specimen: peripheral blood, collected 28 days after the second AZD1222 dose. Source of these receptors: an adult who received the AZD1222 COVID-19 vaccine.

CDR3 sequence reads: CATLPRGTPRSTDTQYF. The CDR3 coding sequence is TGTGCCACACTTCCGAGGGGGACCCCTCGCAGCACAGATACGCAGTATTTT. The chain uses TRBV19 and TRBJ2-3, with TRBD1 as a possible D gene (6 bases). V was shortened by 10 bases and J by 0 bases, with 23 bases between the two germline ends. Germline lookup yields CDR1 LNHDA and CDR2 SQIVND (reference sequence). The CDR3 spans 17 residues.

The chain joins TRBV7-3 to TRBJ2-3; possible D gene TRBD2, 6 bases. This CDR3 is built from 15 residues. Per the germline V gene, CDR1 is SGHTA and CDR2 is FQGTGA. Trimming pared 6 bases from V and 3 bases from J, leaving 16 bases between. The CDR3 is CASSPAGFGTDTQYF. The CDR3, as DNA: TGTGCCAGCAGTCCAGCGGGTTTTGGGACAGATACGCAGTATTTT.

The chain recombines TRBV6-5 with TRBJ2-7; maybe TRBD2 (6 bases). V lost 2 bases, J lost 1 base, and 9 bases lay in between. This CDR3 spans 14 amino acids. The germline CDR1 and CDR2 sequences are MNHEY and SVGAGI. The DNA for the CDR3 is TGTGCCAGCAGTTACGGGACTCTTTCCTACGAGCAGTACTTC. Protein product: CASSYGTLSYEQYF.